Listed below are T cell receptor beta chains from one sample, sequenced in a study of T-cell reconstitution after alpha-beta-depleted transplantation in children. TCRdb reanalysed the PCR reads using MiXCR and keeps one entry per CDR3 protein. The top ten hold 5% to 7% of the sample, which has over 200,000 distinct CDR3 sequences, around 9.5% seen once. The sequenced sample was PBMCs from the stem cell graft donor, obtained from the stem cell graft. Receptor source: a human donor who donated a stem cell graft to a child with acute lymphoblastic leukemia. CDR3s include the opening cysteine and the closing phenylalanine or tryptophan. A D gene is named only where the DNA matches it firmly. Not every row has a clone size; where given, it reads once, few, many or a size class.

D gene: -
J gene: TRBJ2-2
V gene: TRBV20-1
clone size: few
CDR3 DNA: TGCAGTGCTAGAGAGGCGGCTCTCGCGAACACCGGGGAGCTGTTTTTT
CDR3 protein: CSAREAALANTGELFF

D gene: -
J gene: TRBJ2-2
V gene: TRBV30
clone size: few
CDR3 DNA: TGTGCCTGGAGATGGGGGCCGAACACCGGGGAGCTGTTTTTT
CDR3 protein: CAWRWGPNTGELFF

D gene: TRBD1
J gene: TRBJ1-2
V gene: TRBV7-9
clone size: -
CDR3 DNA: TGTGCCAGCAGCCCCCGGGACAGGCCCTATGGCTACACCTTC
CDR3 protein: CASSPRDRPYGYTF

D gene: TRBD1
J gene: TRBJ1-2
V gene: TRBV7-9
clone size: many
CDR3 DNA: TGTGCCAGCAGCTCGGGACAGGGGAATGGCTACACCTTC
CDR3 protein: CASSSGQGNGYTF

D gene: -
J gene: TRBJ1-1
V gene: TRBV7-2
clone size: many
CDR3 DNA: TGTGCCAGCAGCTTATCGGTTAGGGTATACACTGAAGCTTTCTTT
CDR3 protein: CASSLSVRVYTEAFF

D gene: -
J gene: TRBJ1-1
V gene: TRBV6-2/TRBV6-3
clone size: -
CDR3 DNA: TGTGCCAGCAGCCCGATAAAAGGGTCTGAAGCTTTCTTT
CDR3 protein: CASSPIKGSEAFF

D gene: TRBD2
J gene: TRBJ2-7
V gene: TRBV3-1
clone size: -
CDR3 DNA: TGTGCCAGCAGCCAACAGTTGACTAGCGTCTACGAGCAGTACTTC
CDR3 protein: CASSQQLTSVYEQYF

D gene: -
J gene: TRBJ2-2
V gene: TRBV5-1
clone size: -
CDR3 DNA: TGCGCCAGCAGCTTGGTTCAGTTACGACCCGGGGAGCTGTTTTTT
CDR3 protein: CASSLVQLRPGELFF

D gene: -
J gene: TRBJ1-1
V gene: TRBV5-1
clone size: -
CDR3 DNA: TGCGCCAGCAGTCCAACAGGGCGTCGGGTGAACACTGAAGCTTTCTTT
CDR3 protein: CASSPTGRRVNTEAFF

D gene: -
J gene: TRBJ2-3
V gene: TRBV11-2
clone size: many
CDR3 DNA: TGTGCCAGCACCGAAAGAGGTGGGGCAGGCAGTAGCACAGATACGCAGTATTTT
CDR3 protein: CASTERGGAGSSTDTQYF

D gene: -
J gene: TRBJ1-1
V gene: TRBV12-3/TRBV12-4
clone size: many
CDR3 DNA: TGTGCCAGCAGCAGACCCCTCCAGGACCGGGTGAACACTGAAGCTTTCTTT
CDR3 protein: CASSRPLQDRVNTEAFF

D gene: -
J gene: TRBJ1-4
V gene: TRBV27
clone size: many
CDR3 DNA: TGTGCCAGCAGACCAGGGGATGGCGAAAAACTGTTTTTT
CDR3 protein: CASRPGDGEKLFF

D gene: TRBD1
J gene: TRBJ1-1
V gene: TRBV30
clone size: -
CDR3 DNA: TGTGGAACAGGGGGACAGGGGGCTTTCTTT
CDR3 protein: CGTGGQGAFF

D gene: -
J gene: TRBJ2-3
V gene: TRBV7-8
clone size: few
CDR3 DNA: TGTGCCAGCAGTCGCTACAGGGAACCCACAGATACGCAGTATTTT
CDR3 protein: CASSRYREPTDTQYF

D gene: -
J gene: TRBJ2-7
V gene: TRBV6-2/TRBV6-3
clone size: few
CDR3 DNA: TGTGCCAGCGAACAGAGCTCCTACGAGCAGTACTTC
CDR3 protein: CASEQSSYEQYF

D gene: -
J gene: TRBJ2-5
V gene: TRBV12-3/TRBV12-4
clone size: many
CDR3 DNA: TGTGCCAGCAGGTTAGGGCGGACGAAAGGGGAGACCCAGTACTTC
CDR3 protein: CASRLGRTKGETQYF

D gene: -
J gene: TRBJ2-3
V gene: TRBV5-1
clone size: few
CDR3 DNA: TGCGCCAGCAGACACCAAACAGATACGCAGTATTTT
CDR3 protein: CASRHQTDTQYF

D gene: -
J gene: TRBJ2-5
V gene: TRBV27
clone size: few
CDR3 DNA: TGTGCCAGCAGTTTAAAAGGAGAGACCCAGTACTTC
CDR3 protein: CASSLKGETQYF

D gene: TRBD1
J gene: TRBJ1-6
V gene: TRBV20-1
clone size: -
CDR3 DNA: TGCAGTGCTAGCGGACAGGGAGGAGTTAGTAATTCACCCCTCCACTTT
CDR3 protein: CSASGQGGVSNSPLHF

D gene: TRBD1
J gene: TRBJ1-4
V gene: TRBV6-1
clone size: -
CDR3 DNA: TGTGCCAGCAAGGGCCAGGGGGTGCTCGGTGAAAAACTGTTTTTT
CDR3 protein: CASKGQGVLGEKLFF

D gene: TRBD2
J gene: TRBJ2-3
V gene: TRBV25-1
clone size: few
CDR3 DNA: TGTGCCAGCAGTGAATGGATTGAGGGAACTAGCGGGGGGCATAGCACAGATACGCAGTATTTT
CDR3 protein: CASSEWIEGTSGGHSTDTQYF

D gene: -
J gene: TRBJ2-2
V gene: TRBV3-1
clone size: few
CDR3 DNA: TGTGCCAGCAGCCAAGTTGGGGGCGCGGGGGCCGGGGAGCTGTTTTTT
CDR3 protein: CASSQVGGAGAGELFF

D gene: -
J gene: TRBJ2-7
V gene: TRBV7-8
clone size: many
CDR3 DNA: TGTGCCAGCAGCTTAGAGGTGCTTGCCGAGCAGTACTTC
CDR3 protein: CASSLEVLAEQYF

D gene: TRBD2
J gene: TRBJ2-2
V gene: TRBV9
clone size: many
CDR3 DNA: TGTGCCAGCAGCGTAATCTCTAGCGGGGGGGCGAACACCGGGGAGCTGTTTTTT
CDR3 protein: CASSVISSGGANTGELFF

D gene: -
J gene: TRBJ2-5
V gene: TRBV14
clone size: many
CDR3 DNA: TGTGCCAGCAGCCAACAAGAGACCCAGTACTTC
CDR3 protein: CASSQQETQYF

D gene: TRBD2
J gene: TRBJ2-1
V gene: TRBV7-2
clone size: few
CDR3 DNA: TGTGCCAGCAGCCCCGATCGGACTAGCGGGTTCAATGAGCAGTTCTTC
CDR3 protein: CASSPDRTSGFNEQFF

D gene: TRBD2
J gene: TRBJ2-1
V gene: TRBV13
clone size: few
CDR3 DNA: TGTGCCAGCAGCTTAGGGACACTTGGACTAGCAGGGATGGGGGAGCAGTTCTTC
CDR3 protein: CASSLGTLGLAGMGEQFF

D gene: TRBD1
J gene: TRBJ2-3
V gene: TRBV27
clone size: -
CDR3 DNA: TGTGCCAGCAGACCGGGACAGGGGATCACAGATACGCAGTATTTT
CDR3 protein: CASRPGQGITDTQYF

D gene: -
J gene: TRBJ2-7
V gene: TRBV6-1
clone size: many
CDR3 DNA: TGTGCCAGCAGTGAAGCGGACAGCTCCTACGAGCAGTACTTC
CDR3 protein: CASSEADSSYEQYF

D gene: -
J gene: TRBJ2-2
V gene: TRBV21-1
clone size: many
CDR3 DNA: TGTGCCAGCAGCAATTCAAGTGGGGGGGGCAACACCGGGGAGCTGTTTTTT
CDR3 protein: CASSNSSGGGNTGELFF

D gene: -
J gene: TRBJ1-1
V gene: TRBV29-1
clone size: many
CDR3 DNA: TGCAGCGTTGATCCGGTGAGCACTGAAGCTTTCTTT
CDR3 protein: CSVDPVSTEAFF

D gene: TRBD1
J gene: TRBJ2-3
V gene: TRBV29-1
clone size: many
CDR3 DNA: TGCAGCGTGACAGGGGATTTGACAGATACGCAGTATTTT
CDR3 protein: CSVTGDLTDTQYF

D gene: -
J gene: TRBJ1-1
V gene: TRBV10-3
clone size: few
CDR3 DNA: TGTGCCATCAGTGAGTCGTTGGGTCATCCGAACACTGAAGCTTTCTTT
CDR3 protein: CAISESLGHPNTEAFF

D gene: TRBD1
J gene: TRBJ2-5
V gene: TRBV29-1
clone size: once
CDR3 DNA: TGCAGCGTTCTTAGGGGGCGAGTGGAGACCCAGTACTTC
CDR3 protein: CSVLRGRVETQYF

D gene: -
J gene: TRBJ1-1
V gene: TRBV20-1
clone size: few
CDR3 DNA: TGCAGAGTGCATTCTGTGAACACTGAAGCTTTCTTT
CDR3 protein: CRVHSVNTEAFF

D gene: -
J gene: TRBJ2-3
V gene: TRBV3-1
clone size: -
CDR3 DNA: TGTGCCAGCAGCCAAGAAGGGCAGGGTCTGGATACGCAGTATTTT
CDR3 protein: CASSQEGQGLDTQYF

D gene: TRBD1
J gene: TRBJ1-1
V gene: TRBV5-1
clone size: many
CDR3 DNA: TGCGCCAGCAGCCCGGGACAGAAGAACACTGAAGCTTTCTTT
CDR3 protein: CASSPGQKNTEAFF